This TCR beta chain was documented in a study of T cell repertoires in ileal Crohn's disease. Here immunoSEQ multiplex PCR was the method, and the copy in TCRdb shows in-frame clones only, minus some. This table has 1,500 to 2,000 clones, around four fifths appearing once. Looked up from germline, CDR1 is SGHDT and CDR2 is YYEEEE. This CDR3 has 13 residues. Trimming shortened V by 2 bases and J by 4 bases, and 10 bases separated the two germline ends. This sample's time point: neoterminal ileum biopsy at postoperative endoscopy, about 6 months after surgery. This clonotype originated in an adult with Crohn's disease. The sample consisted of ileal tissue. The gene calls are TRBV5-6 and TRBJ2-7; possible D gene TRBD2, 6 bases. The CDR3 here is CASSLPGTYEQYF. The DNA for the CDR3 is TGTGCCAGCAGCTTACCCGGGACTTACGAGCAGTACTTC.